Below, 26 T cell receptor beta chains from the same sample are listed, as sequenced in a study of a mutant IDH1 vaccine in newly diagnosed glioma. The time point: week 23, last vaccination. Doses of 300 ug of mutant IDH1 20-mer peptide were given with topical imiquimod. No antigen is known for these receptors. Sequencing was performed with immunoSEQ multiplex PCR; in TCRdb, only in-frame clones are kept and a portion is missing. Of about 72,000 clones in the sample, over 75% are singletons; the top ten hold approximately 12%. The material sequenced was PBMCs, taken from a glioma patient whose treatment included an IDH1 peptide vaccine. These receptors originate from a man between 18 and 35 years old with glioma.

The chain couples TRBV19 to TRBJ1-3; D is uncertain. The germline CDR1 and CDR2 sequences are LNHDA and SQIVND (reference sequence). The CDR3 spans 13 residues. The V and J ends lost 3 bases and 3 bases respectively, with 6 bases between them. The CDR3 loop reads CASSIGSGNTIYF. CDR3 nucleotide sequence: TGTGCCAGTAGTATCGGCAGTGGAAACACCATATATTTT.

This clone was seen only a few times. This chain connects TRBV4-1 to TRBJ1-1; weak D call: TRBD1 (5 bases). Trimming pared 4 bases from V and 5 bases from J, leaving 17 bases between. This CDR3 spans 15 amino acids. CDR1 MGHRA and CDR2 YSYEKL come from the germline V gene. The CDR3 here is CASSLPSRGLTEAFF. The CDR3 bases are TGCGCCAGCAGCCTCCCGAGTAGGGGCCTTACTGAAGCTTTCTTT.

The rearrangement uses TRBV21-1 and TRBJ2-7. TRBV21-1 is given as a pseudogene. The CDR3 has 12 residues. CDR3 protein: CASIGDTYEQYF. DNA for the CDR3: TGTGCCAGCATTGGGGATACTTACGAGCAGTACTTC.

The chain combines TRBV18 with TRBJ2-6; D is ambiguous. Trimming pared 3 bases from V and 1 base from J, leaving 16 bases between. Germline V CDR1 and CDR2: KGHSH, LQKENI. This CDR3 has 18 amino acids. The CDR3 protein is CASSPGPPANSGANVLTF. Here the CDR3 DNA reads TGTGCCAGCTCACCGGGTCCCCCAGCTAATTCTGGGGCCAACGTCCTGACTTTC.

The chain has TRBV5-1 and TRBJ2-6; no clear D. Deletions cut 0 bases from V and 0 bases from J, with 13 bases between. CDR1 SGHRS and CDR2 YFSETQ come from the germline V gene. The CDR3 totals 18 residues. The chain's CDR3 is CASSLEGSLDSGANVLTF. The CDR3 region has the DNA TGCGCCAGCAGCTTGGAGGGCAGTCTAGACTCTGGGGCCAACGTCCTGACTTTC. Based on the CDR3 plus reference TRBV5-1 and TRBJ2-6, the full variable domain is KAGVTQTPRYLIKTRGQQVTLSCSPISGHRSVSWYQQTPGQGLQFLFEYFSETQRNKGNFPGRFSGRQFSNSRSEMNVSTLELGDSALYLCASSLEGSLDSGANVLTFGAGSRLTVL.

The V gene is TRBV11-2, the J gene TRBJ2-3; 14 positions agree with TRBD2. The V and J ends lost 4 bases and 5 bases, in that order; junction bases with no gene match: 8. Germline V gene data show CDR1 as SGHAT and CDR2 as FQNNGV. The CDR3 has 17 amino acids. The CDR3 DNA is TGTGCCAGCAGCTCCGCCGGGACTAGCGGGAGTGAAGATACGCAGTATTTT. Translating it yields CASSSAGTSGSEDTQYF.

This clone was detected a few times. This chain uses TRBV5-5 with TRBJ1-1; D is undetermined. Between the trimmed V and J ends, which lost 4 bases and 1 base, there was a span of 11 bases. CDR1 SGHKS and CDR2 YYEKEE come from the germline V gene (reference sequence). The CDR3 is 14 amino acids. The CDR3 nucleotides are TGTGCCAGCAGCGGTCGGGGATCGAACACTGAAGCTTTCTTT. It codes for CASSGRGSNTEAFF.

The chain has TRBV4-1 and TRBJ1-4; D might be TRBD1 (5 bases). Trimming took off 0 bases at V and 13 bases at J, with 21 bases between the two ends. This CDR3 is 16 amino acids long. Germline loops: CDR1 MGHRA, CDR2 YSYEKL. For the CDR3, the DNA is TGCGCCAGCAGCCAAGAGGCCGGGACCCTAAGTAATGGACTGTTTTTT. Amino acids: CASSQEAGTLSNGLFF.

The table lists this clone with a few counts. The genes are TRBV5-1 and TRBJ1-1; D ambiguous. Trimming removed 6 bases from V and 0 bases from J, with 9 bases in between. CDR3 length equals 13 residues. Germline V gene data show CDR1 as SGHRS and CDR2 as YFSETQ. For the CDR3, the DNA is TGCGCCAGCACCGCCCTGATGAACACTGAAGCTTTCTTT. This codes for CASTALMNTEAFF.

V usage is TRBV5-1 and J usage is TRBJ1-2; 7 nucleotides line up with TRBD1. CDR1 and CDR2 from the germline V gene are SGHRS and YFSETQ. V shed 3 bases, J shed 2 bases, and the junction held 7 bases outside the gene matches. This CDR3 comprises 15 residues. DNA of the CDR3: TGCGCCAGCAGCTGGTCGGACAGGTCAAACTATGGCTACACCTTC. It encodes CASSWSDRSNYGYTF.

The chain employs TRBV7-9 and TRBJ1-4; tentative D call: TRBD1 (6 bases). There are 16 residues in the CDR3. V lost 1 base, J lost 8 bases, and 17 bases lay in between. Germline V CDR1 and CDR2: SEHNR, FQNEAQ (reference sequence). CDR3 protein: CASSLGGTGINEKLFF. CDR3 nucleotides: TGTGCCAGCAGCTTAGGGGGTACAGGGATCAACGAAAAACTGTTTTTT.

V is TRBV9 and J is TRBJ1-2; D might be TRBD1 (5 bases). Trimming cost V 0 bases and J 3 bases, with 6 bases left between them. The CDR3 is 13 amino acids. Per the germline V gene, CDR1 is SGDLS and CDR2 is YYNGEE. The CDR3 DNA sequence: TGTGCCAGCAGCGTAGAGACAGACTATGGCTACACCTTC. Its translation: CASSVETDYGYTF.

The chain carries TRBV30 and TRBJ1-1; D is ambiguous. V was shortened by 2 bases and J by 7 bases, with 8 bases between the two germline ends. This CDR3 is 11 amino acids long. Germline CDR1 and CDR2: GTSNPN and SVGIG (reference sequence). CDR3 sequence reads: CAWSIRFEAFF. CDR3 bases: TGTGCCTGGAGTATCCGGTTTGAAGCTTTCTTT.

This clone showed up just a few times. At one end, the junction sequence differs from germline, possibly due to a read error. V usage is TRBV7-7 and J usage is TRBJ2-5; 7 bases align to TRBD1. CDR3 length: 15 amino acids. The germline V gene has CDR1 SSHAT and CDR2 FNYEAQ (reference sequence). The CDR3, as DNA: TGTGCTAGCAGCCAATCTCCGACAGGGAGAGAGACCCAGTACTTC. Translating gives CASSQSPTGRETQYF.

This sequence joins TRBV9 and TRBJ1-2; D is possibly TRBD1 (6 bases). V lost 4 bases to trimming and J lost 0 bases, with 13 bases between them. From germline, CDR1 is SGDLS and CDR2 YYNGEE. The CDR3 has 15 amino acids. The CDR3 region is CASSTRDTSNYGYTF. DNA for the CDR3: TGTGCCAGCAGCACCCGGGACACCTCTAACTATGGCTACACCTTC. The variable domain in full, with the rest retrieved from reference TRBV9 and TRBJ1-2, is DSGVTQTPKHLITATGQRVTLRCSPRSGDLSVYWYQQSLDQGLQFLIQYYNGEERAKGNILERFSAQQFPDLHSELNLSSLELGDSALYFCASSTRDTSNYGYTFGSGTRLTVV.

Turning to this clone: The same CDR3 is also encoded by other DNA sequences in this sample. V and J are TRBV6-5 and TRBJ1-5; D perhaps matches TRBD1 (5 bases). The germline gives CDR1 MNHEY, CDR2 SVGAGI. Trimming shortened V by 0 bases and J by 4 bases, and 7 bases separated the two germline ends. CDR3 length equals 14 residues. The chain's CDR3 is CASSYSSGNQPQHF. As DNA, the CDR3 is TGTGCCAGCAGTTACTCTTCAGGGAATCAGCCCCAGCATTTT.

The chain has TRBV28 and TRBJ1-4, with TRBD1 matching 8 bases. Germline V gene lookup returns CDR1 MDHEN and CDR2 SYDVKM. This CDR3 spans 13 amino acids. V dropped 6 bases and J dropped 7; count of bases not matched to a gene: 4. The chain's CDR3 is CASRQDRAEKLFF. The CDR3, as DNA: TGTGCCAGCAGGCAGGACAGGGCTGAAAAACTGTTTTTT.

CDR3 coding DNA: TGCAGCGCAACTCGGGGGCCCGAAGCTTTCTTT. Amino acids: CSATRGPEAFF. V and J are TRBV29-1 and TRBJ1-1; weak D call: TRBD1 (6 bases). CDR3 length: 11 amino acids. CDR1 SQVTM and CDR2 ANQGSEA come from the germline V gene. Trimming pared 7 bases from V and 8 bases from J, leaving 14 bases between.

The chain recombines TRBV4-1 with TRBJ1-2; tentatively, D is TRBD1 (6 bases). The CDR3 runs to 15 residues. Per germline, CDR1 MGHRA and CDR2 YSYEKL. V shed 1 base and J shed 7 bases, with 16 bases lying between them. CDR3 bases: TGCGCCAGCAGCCAAGCTGATGGGGGCGGTGGTGGCTACACCTTC. Its translation is CASSQADGGGGGYTF.

This clone was detected only a few times. The gene calls are TRBV30 and TRBJ1-1, with D unclear. Germline V gene lookup returns CDR1 GTSNPN and CDR2 SVGIG (reference sequence). The CDR3 has 13 amino acids. V was cut by 4 bases and J by 2 bases, with 11 bases left in between. The CDR3 is CAWIGPRNTEAFF. The CDR3 DNA sequence: TGTGCCTGGATTGGGCCGCGAAACACTGAAGCTTTCTTT.

V and J are TRBV7-2 and TRBJ1-6, with TRBD1 matching 7 bases. The CDR3 runs 16 residues. Germline V lookup: CDR1 SGHTA, CDR2 FQGNSA. The V and J ends lost 7 bases and 3 bases, in that order; junction bases with no gene match: 9. CDR3 sequence (DNA): TGTGCCAGCATACTATCTGGGACAGACTATAATTCACCCCTCCACTTT. Translated, it gives CASILSGTDYNSPLHF.

V is TRBV18 and J is TRBJ1-3; D unresolved. Trimming took 6 bases from V and 3 from J, leaving 12 bases between them. This CDR3 spans 14 amino acids. Germline lookup yields CDR1 KGHSH and CDR2 LQKENI. The CDR3 bases are TGTGCCAGCTCCCGGGCCCTTGATGGAAACACCATATATTTT. It encodes CASSRALDGNTIYF.

V usage is TRBV27 and J usage is TRBJ1-1; D not certain. This CDR3 spans 13 amino acids. Germline-derived CDR1 and CDR2 are MNHEY and SMNVEV (reference sequence). V lost 4 bases, J lost 3 bases, and 9 bases lay in between. The CDR3 nucleotides are TGTGCCAGCAGTTGGGGAGGAGACACTGAAGCTTTCTTT. Translated, it gives CASSWGGDTEAFF.

The table lists this clone with a count of one. The chain uses TRBV10-3 and TRBJ1-2; 7 nucleotides align to TRBD1. The junction had 8 bases not matched to a gene; V was cut back by 7 bases and J by 6 bases. The germline V gene encodes CDR1 ENHRY and CDR2 SYGVKD. This CDR3 region has 13 residues. The CDR3 is CAITLGQFNGYTF. CDR3 bases: TGTGCCATCACCCTGGGACAGTTTAATGGCTACACCTTC.

This clone was seen only once. The chain employs TRBV7-8 and TRBJ2-1; TRBD1 agrees at 10 bases. Per the germline V gene, CDR1 is SGHVS and CDR2 is FQNEAQ. Trimming cost V 1 base and J 0 bases; bases outside gene matches: 12. The length of the CDR3 is 20 residues. For the CDR3, the DNA is TGTGCCAGCAGCTTAGTGGGGACAGGGGCCTCTTGGGACTCCTACAATGAGCAGTTCTTC. It translates to CASSLVGTGASWDSYNEQFF.

The chain employs TRBV7-9 and TRBJ2-7, with a weak D call TRBD1 (5 bases). Germline V CDR1 and CDR2: SEHNR, FQNEAQ (reference sequence). V was shortened by 1 base and J by 5 bases, with 12 bases between the two germline ends. The CDR3 has 14 residues. The CDR3 DNA follows: TGTGCCAGCAGCTTAGGGGGCTCATTAAACGAGCAGTACTTC. Its translation: CASSLGGSLNEQYF.